The rows below give T cell receptor beta chains drawn from one sample of a study of tumor-infiltrating lymphocytes in primary liver carcinoma. TCRdb re-analysed the multiplex PCR reads in MiXCR, keeping a single row per CDR3 protein. The sample has about 44,000 distinct CDR3 sequences, around three quarters seen once. The sequenced sample was liver tumor tissue from sampling region 3. The receptor source for this set is a man in his forties or fifties with primary liver carcinoma and hepatitis B virus infection. Both conserved end residues are part of each CDR3. The order of the fields is CDR3 protein, V gene, J gene.

CDR3aa: CASSLGLAREIDNEQFF; v_gene: TRBV11-1; j_gene: TRBJ2-1
CDR3aa: CASSPPNSGYTDTQYF; v_gene: TRBV11-2; j_gene: TRBJ2-3
CDR3aa: CTSSLAEGHDYEQYF; v_gene: TRBV11-2; j_gene: TRBJ2-7
CDR3aa: CASSYSSLAGACEKYF; v_gene: TRBV6-6; j_gene: TRBJ2-7
CDR3aa: CATRRTPSTSYNEQFF; v_gene: TRBV7-8; j_gene: TRBJ2-1
CDR3aa: CASTQRAGNTIYF; v_gene: TRBV11-2; j_gene: TRBJ1-3
CDR3aa: CSVAWTSGSSYNEQFF; v_gene: TRBV29-1; j_gene: TRBJ2-1
CDR3aa: CASRIGGLLEQYF; v_gene: TRBV14; j_gene: TRBJ2-7
CDR3aa: CSVESELGYEQYF; v_gene: TRBV29-1; j_gene: TRBJ2-7
CDR3aa: CGSRPRTRAREQYF; v_gene: TRBV6-6; j_gene: TRBJ2-7
CDR3aa: CVWSVGARSNQPQHF; v_gene: TRBV30; j_gene: TRBJ1-5
CDR3aa: CASRGSWELFF; v_gene: TRBV6-6; j_gene: TRBJ2-2
CDR3aa: CASSLRQTYKQYF; v_gene: TRBV7-2; j_gene: TRBJ2-7
CDR3aa: CASSLVSVQPQHF; v_gene: TRBV12-3/TRBV12-4; j_gene: TRBJ1-5
CDR3aa: CASSYSGRGDSPLHF; v_gene: TRBV6-6; j_gene: TRBJ1-6
CDR3aa: CASSQLVGLTTNTQYF; v_gene: TRBV6-1; j_gene: TRBJ2-3
CDR3aa: CASSLAGANVLTF; v_gene: TRBV5-1; j_gene: TRBJ2-6
CDR3aa: CASGVATGGHQPQHF; v_gene: TRBV27; j_gene: TRBJ1-5
CDR3aa: CASSFGGILPYEQYF; v_gene: TRBV11-2; j_gene: TRBJ2-7
CDR3aa: CAWSVDRGVYEQYF; v_gene: TRBV30; j_gene: TRBJ2-7
CDR3aa: CSVATNTWKLFF; v_gene: TRBV29-1; j_gene: TRBJ2-2
CDR3aa: CAWSVLPGELFF; v_gene: TRBV30; j_gene: TRBJ2-2
CDR3aa: CASGDWTVGLVGYTF; v_gene: TRBV10-2; j_gene: TRBJ1-2
CDR3aa: CAISPQGPIYEQYF; v_gene: TRBV19; j_gene: TRBJ2-7
CDR3aa: CASSQWAGEALSTDTQYF; v_gene: TRBV28; j_gene: TRBJ2-3
CDR3aa: CSVDRDGTYEQYF; v_gene: TRBV29-1; j_gene: TRBJ2-7
CDR3aa: CASSFPPSTGGPSTDTLYF; v_gene: TRBV12-3/TRBV12-4; j_gene: TRBJ2-3
CDR3aa: CASRAGQASYEQYF; v_gene: TRBV2; j_gene: TRBJ2-7
CDR3aa: CSSSRNEAGNTIYF; v_gene: TRBV4-2; j_gene: TRBJ1-3